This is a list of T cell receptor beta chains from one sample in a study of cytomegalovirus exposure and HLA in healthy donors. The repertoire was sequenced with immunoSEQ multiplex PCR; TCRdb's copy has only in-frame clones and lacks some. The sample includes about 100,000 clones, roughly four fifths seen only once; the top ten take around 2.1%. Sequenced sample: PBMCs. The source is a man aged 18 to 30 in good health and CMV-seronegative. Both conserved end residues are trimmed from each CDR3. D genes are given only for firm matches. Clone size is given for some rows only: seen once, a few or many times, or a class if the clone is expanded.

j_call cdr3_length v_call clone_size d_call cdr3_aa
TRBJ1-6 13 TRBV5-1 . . ASSLGQGLGSPLH
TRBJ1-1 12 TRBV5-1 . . ASRVSAGNTEAF
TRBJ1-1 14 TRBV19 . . ASSIDQYSGHTEAF
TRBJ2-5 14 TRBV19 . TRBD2 ASSRASGGALETQY
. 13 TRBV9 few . ASSVEGGVSYEQY
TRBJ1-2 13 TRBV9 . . ASSAGATALYGYT
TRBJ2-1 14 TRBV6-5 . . ASSYSIGISYNEQF
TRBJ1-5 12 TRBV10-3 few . AISEIKGNQPQH
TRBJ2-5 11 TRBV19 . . ASSIYVRETQY
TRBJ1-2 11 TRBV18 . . ASSYKLEVGYT
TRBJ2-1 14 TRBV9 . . ASSSSPIAGTDEQF
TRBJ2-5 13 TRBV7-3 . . ASSFGRGAQETQY
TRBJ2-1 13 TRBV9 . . ASSPVWGEGNEQF
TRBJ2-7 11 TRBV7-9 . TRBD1 ASSRTGGYEQY
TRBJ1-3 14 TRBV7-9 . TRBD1 ASSLAGTGAGNTIY
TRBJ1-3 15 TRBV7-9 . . ASPRPREGSPGNTIY
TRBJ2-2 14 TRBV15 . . ATSRGGQGGTGELF
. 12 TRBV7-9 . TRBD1 ASSLGTGPGEQY
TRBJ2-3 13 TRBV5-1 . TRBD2 ASSASGGEKGTQY
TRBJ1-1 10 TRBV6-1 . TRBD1 ASPTGGTEAF
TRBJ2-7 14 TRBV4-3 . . ASSQEGTGLAYEQY
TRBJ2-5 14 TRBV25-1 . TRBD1 ASSELGTVVQETQY
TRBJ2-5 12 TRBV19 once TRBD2 ASRGGRVIETQY
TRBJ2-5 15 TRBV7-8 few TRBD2 ASSLAGLAGAKETQY
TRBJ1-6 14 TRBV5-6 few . ASSPGGPGYNSPLH
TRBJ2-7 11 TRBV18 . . ASSDRSSYEQY
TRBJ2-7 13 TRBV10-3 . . AISFRVLHSYEQY
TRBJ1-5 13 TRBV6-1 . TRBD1 ASSVPGQGGWAQH
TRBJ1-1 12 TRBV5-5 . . ASSLELMNTEAF